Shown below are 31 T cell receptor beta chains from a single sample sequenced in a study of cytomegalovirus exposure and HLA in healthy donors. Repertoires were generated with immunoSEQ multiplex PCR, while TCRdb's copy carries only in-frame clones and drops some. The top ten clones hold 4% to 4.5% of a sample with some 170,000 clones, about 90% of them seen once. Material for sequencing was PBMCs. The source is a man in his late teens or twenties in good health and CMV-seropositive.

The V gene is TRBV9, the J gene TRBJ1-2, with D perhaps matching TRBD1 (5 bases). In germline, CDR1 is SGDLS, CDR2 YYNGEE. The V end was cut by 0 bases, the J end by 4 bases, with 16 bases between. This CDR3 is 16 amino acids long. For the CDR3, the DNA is TGTGCCAGCAGCGTAGGACTAGGGACCCTTGGCTATGGCTACACCTTC. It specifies CASSVGLGTLGYGYTF.

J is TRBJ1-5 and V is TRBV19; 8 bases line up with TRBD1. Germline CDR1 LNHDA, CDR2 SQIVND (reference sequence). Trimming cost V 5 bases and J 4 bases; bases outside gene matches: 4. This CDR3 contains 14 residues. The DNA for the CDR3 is TGTGCCAGTAGTTCACAGGGGGGGAATCAGCCCCAGCATTTT. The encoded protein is CASSSQGGNQPQHF.

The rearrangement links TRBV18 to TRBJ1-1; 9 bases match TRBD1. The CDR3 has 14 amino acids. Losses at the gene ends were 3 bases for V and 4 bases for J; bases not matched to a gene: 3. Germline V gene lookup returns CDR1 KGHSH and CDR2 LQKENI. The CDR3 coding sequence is TGTGCCAGCTCACCCGGGACAGGGCCCACTGAAGCTTTCTTT. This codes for CASSPGTGPTEAFF.

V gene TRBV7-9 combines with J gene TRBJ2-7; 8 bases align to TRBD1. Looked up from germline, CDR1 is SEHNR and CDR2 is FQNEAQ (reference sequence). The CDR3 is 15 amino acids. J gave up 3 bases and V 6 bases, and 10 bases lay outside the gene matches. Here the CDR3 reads CASRQTGTGHYEQYF. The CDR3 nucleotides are TGTGCCAGCAGACAAACCGGGACAGGACACTACGAGCAGTACTTC.

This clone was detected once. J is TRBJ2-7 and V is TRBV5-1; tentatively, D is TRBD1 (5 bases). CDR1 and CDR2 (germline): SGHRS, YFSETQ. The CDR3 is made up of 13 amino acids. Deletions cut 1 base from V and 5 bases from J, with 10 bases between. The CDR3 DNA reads TGCGCCAGCAGCTTGACAGGAGTCCACGAGCAGTACTTC. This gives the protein CASSLTGVHEQYF.

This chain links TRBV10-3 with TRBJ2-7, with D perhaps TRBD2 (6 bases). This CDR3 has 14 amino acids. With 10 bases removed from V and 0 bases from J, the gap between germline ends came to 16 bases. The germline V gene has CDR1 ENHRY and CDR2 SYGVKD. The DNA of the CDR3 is TGTGCCAGCAAGCGGGTCGAGAGCTCCTACGAGCAGTACTTC. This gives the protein CASKRVESSYEQYF.

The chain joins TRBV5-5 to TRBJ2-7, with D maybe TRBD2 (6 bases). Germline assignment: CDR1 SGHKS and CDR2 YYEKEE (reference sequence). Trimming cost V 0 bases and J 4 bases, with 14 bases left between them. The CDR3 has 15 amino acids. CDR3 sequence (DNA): TGTGCCAGCAGCTTGGATCCGGGGGAAGTATACGAGCAGTACTTC. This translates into CASSLDPGEVYEQYF.

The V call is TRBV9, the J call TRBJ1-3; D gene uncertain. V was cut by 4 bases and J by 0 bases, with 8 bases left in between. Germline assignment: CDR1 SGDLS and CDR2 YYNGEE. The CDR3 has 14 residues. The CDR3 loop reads CASSPVLSGNTIYF. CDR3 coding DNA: TGTGCCAGCAGCCCCGTCCTCTCTGGAAACACCATATATTTT.

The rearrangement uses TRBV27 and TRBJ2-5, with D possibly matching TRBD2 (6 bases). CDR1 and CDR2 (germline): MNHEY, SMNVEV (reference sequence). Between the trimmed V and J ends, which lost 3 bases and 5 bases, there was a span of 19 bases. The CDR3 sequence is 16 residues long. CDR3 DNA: TGTGCCAGCAGTTTCCTCCGGGACTTAACGCGGGAGACCCAGTACTTC. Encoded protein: CASSFLRDLTRETQYF.

The CDR3 coding sequence is TGTGCCAGCAGTGCCCGGACAGTTCAGTCTAACTATGGCTACACCTTC. Protein: CASSARTVQSNYGYTF. The J gene is TRBJ1-2, the V gene TRBV2; D perhaps matches TRBD1 (6 bases). Germline V CDR1 and CDR2: SNHLY, FYNNEI. V lost 4 bases, J lost 0 bases, and 15 bases lay in between. This CDR3 comprises 16 residues.

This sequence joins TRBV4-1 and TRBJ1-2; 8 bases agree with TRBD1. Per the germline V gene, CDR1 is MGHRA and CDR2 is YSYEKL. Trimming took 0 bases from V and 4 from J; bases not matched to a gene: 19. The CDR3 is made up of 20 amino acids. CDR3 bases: TGCGCCAGCAGCCAAGACCCTATGACAGGGGCCTCCCCGTCGGGCTATGGCTACACCTTC. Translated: CASSQDPMTGASPSGYGYTF.

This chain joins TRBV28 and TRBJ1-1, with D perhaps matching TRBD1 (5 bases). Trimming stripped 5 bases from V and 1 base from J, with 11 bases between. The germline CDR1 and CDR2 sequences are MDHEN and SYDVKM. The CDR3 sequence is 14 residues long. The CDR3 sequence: CASSTGGANTEAFF. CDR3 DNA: TGTGCCAGCAGTACGGGAGGGGCGAACACTGAAGCTTTCTTT.

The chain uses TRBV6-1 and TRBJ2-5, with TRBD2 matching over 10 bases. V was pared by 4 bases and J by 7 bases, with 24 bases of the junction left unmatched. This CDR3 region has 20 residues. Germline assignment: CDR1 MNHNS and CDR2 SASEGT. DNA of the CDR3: TGTGCCAGCAGTGTCCCCCCCACAGCGGGAGGGCCACCCAGCAGAGGGACCCAGTACTTC. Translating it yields CASSVPPTAGGPPSRGTQYF.

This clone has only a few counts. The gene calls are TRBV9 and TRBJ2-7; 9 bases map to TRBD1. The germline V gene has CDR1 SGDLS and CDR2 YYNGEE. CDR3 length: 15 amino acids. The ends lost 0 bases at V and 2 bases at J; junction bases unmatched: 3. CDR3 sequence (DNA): TGTGCCAGCAGCGTAGCGGGACAGGGCCCCTACGAGCAGTACTTC. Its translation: CASSVAGQGPYEQYF.

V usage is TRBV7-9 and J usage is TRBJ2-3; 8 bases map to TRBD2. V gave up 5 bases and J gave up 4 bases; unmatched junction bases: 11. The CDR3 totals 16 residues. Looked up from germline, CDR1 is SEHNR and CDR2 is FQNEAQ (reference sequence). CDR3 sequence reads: CASSPPAGAPSDTQYF. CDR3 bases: TGTGCCAGCAGCCCCCCAGCGGGAGCGCCCTCAGATACGCAGTATTTT. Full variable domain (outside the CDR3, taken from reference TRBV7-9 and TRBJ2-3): DTGVSQNPRHKITKRGQNVTFRCDPISEHNRLYWYRQTLGQGPEFLTYFQNEAQLEKSRLLSDRFSAERPKGSFSTLEIQRTEQGDSAMYLCASSPPAGAPSDTQYFGPGTRLTVL.

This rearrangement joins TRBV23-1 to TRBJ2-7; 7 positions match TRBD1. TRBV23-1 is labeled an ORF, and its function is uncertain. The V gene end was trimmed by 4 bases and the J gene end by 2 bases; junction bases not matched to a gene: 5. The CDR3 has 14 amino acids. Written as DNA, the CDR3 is TGCGCCAGCAGTCGTAACAGGGGCACCTACGAGCAGTACTTC. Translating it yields CASSRNRGTYEQYF.

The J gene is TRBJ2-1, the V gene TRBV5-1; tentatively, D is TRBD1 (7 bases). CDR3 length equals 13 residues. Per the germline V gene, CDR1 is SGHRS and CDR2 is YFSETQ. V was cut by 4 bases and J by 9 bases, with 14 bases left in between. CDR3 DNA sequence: TGCGCCAGCAGCCTCGACAGGGAGGCTGAGCAGTTCTTC. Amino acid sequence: CASSLDREAEQFF.

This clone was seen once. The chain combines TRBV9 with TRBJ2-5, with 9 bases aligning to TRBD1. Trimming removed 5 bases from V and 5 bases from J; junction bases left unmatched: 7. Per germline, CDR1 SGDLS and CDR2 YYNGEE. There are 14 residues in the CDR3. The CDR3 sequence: CASSRTGGAETQYF. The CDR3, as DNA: TGTGCCAGCAGTCGTACAGGGGGCGCGGAGACCCAGTACTTC. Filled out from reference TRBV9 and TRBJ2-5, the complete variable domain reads DSGVTQTPKHLITATGQRVTLRCSPRSGDLSVYWYQQSLDQGLQFLIQYYNGEERAKGNILERFSAQQFPDLHSELNLSSLELGDSALYFCASSRTGGAETQYFGPGTRLLVL.

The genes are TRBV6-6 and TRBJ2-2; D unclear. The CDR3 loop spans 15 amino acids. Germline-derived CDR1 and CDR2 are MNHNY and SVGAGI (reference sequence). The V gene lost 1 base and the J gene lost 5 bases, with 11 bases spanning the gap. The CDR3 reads CASSYYPQKTGELFF. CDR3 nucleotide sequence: TGTGCCAGCAGTTACTACCCCCAGAAAACCGGGGAGCTGTTTTTT.

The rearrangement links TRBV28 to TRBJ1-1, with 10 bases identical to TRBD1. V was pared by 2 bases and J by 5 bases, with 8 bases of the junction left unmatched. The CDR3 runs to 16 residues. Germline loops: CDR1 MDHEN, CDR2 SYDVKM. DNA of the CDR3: TGTGCCAGCAGTTTACCCCAAGGACAGGGGGGTACTGAAGCTTTCTTT. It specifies CASSLPQGQGGTEAFF.

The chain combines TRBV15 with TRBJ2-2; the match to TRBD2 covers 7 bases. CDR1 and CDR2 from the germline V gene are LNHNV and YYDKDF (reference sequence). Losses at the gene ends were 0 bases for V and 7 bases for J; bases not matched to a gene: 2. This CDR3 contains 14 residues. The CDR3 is CATSREGGIGELFF. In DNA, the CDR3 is TGTGCCACCAGCAGAGAGGGGGGGATCGGGGAGCTGTTTTTT.

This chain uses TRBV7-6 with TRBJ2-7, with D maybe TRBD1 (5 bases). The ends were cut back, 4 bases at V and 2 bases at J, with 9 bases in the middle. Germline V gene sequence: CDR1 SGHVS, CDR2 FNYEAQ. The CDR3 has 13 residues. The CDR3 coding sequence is TGTGCCAGCAGCTCCTCAGGGACCTACGAGCAGTACTTC. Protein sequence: CASSSSGTYEQYF.

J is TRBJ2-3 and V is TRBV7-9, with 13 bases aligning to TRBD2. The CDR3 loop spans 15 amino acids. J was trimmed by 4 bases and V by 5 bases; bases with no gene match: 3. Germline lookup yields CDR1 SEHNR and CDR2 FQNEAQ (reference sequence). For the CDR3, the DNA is TGTGCCAGCAGCAGGACTAGCGGGAGTGCAGATACGCAGTATTTT. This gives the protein CASSRTSGSADTQYF.

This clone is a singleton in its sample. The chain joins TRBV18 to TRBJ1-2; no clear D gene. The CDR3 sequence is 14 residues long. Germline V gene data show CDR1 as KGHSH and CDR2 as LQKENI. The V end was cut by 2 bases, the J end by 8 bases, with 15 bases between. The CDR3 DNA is TGTGCCAGCTCACCAGGCATACCACGAGCGGGCTACACCTTC. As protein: CASSPGIPRAGYTF.

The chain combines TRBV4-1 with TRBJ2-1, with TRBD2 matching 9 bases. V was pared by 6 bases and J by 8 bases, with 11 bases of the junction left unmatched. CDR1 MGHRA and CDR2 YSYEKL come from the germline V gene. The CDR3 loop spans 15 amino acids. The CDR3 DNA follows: TGCGCCAGCAGACCCGGGACTAGCTTTGGCGATGAGCAGTTCTTC. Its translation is CASRPGTSFGDEQFF.

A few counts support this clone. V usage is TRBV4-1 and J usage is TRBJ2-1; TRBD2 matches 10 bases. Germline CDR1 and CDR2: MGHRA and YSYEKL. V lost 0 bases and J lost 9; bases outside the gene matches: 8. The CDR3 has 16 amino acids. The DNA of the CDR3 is TGCGCCAGCAGCCAAGATCCTAGCGGGAGAAGACGTGAGCAGTTCTTC. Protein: CASSQDPSGRRREQFF.

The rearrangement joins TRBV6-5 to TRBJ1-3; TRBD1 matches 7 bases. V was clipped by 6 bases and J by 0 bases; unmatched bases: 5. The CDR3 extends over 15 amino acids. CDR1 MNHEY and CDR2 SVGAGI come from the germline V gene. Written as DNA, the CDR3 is TGTGCCAGCAGACGCGGGACAGACTCTGGAAACACCATATATTTT. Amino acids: CASRRGTDSGNTIYF.

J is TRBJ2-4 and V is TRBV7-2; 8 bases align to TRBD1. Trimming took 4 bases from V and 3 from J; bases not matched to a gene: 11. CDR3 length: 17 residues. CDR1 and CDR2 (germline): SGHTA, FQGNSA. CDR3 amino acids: CASSSQGAAEGKNIQYF. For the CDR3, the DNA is TGTGCCAGCAGCTCCCAGGGGGCAGCGGAAGGCAAAAACATTCAGTACTTC.

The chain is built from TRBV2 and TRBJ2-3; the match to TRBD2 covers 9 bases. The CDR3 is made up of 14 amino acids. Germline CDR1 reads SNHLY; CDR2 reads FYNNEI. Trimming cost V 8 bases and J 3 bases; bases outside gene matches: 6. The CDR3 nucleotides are TGTGCCAGCGCGAAGGGACTAGCAACAGATACGCAGTATTTT. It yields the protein CASAKGLATDTQYF.

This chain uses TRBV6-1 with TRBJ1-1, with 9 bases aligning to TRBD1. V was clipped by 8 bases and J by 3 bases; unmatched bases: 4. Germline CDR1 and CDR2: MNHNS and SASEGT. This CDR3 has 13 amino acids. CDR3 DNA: TGTGCCAGCCCCCGACAGGGGGACACTGAAGCTTTCTTT. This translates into CASPRQGDTEAFF.

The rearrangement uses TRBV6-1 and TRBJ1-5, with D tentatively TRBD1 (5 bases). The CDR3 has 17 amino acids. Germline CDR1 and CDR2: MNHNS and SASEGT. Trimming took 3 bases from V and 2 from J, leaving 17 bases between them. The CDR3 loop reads CASSEGQVGGGNQPQHF. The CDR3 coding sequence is TGTGCCAGCAGTGAGGGGCAGGTGGGAGGGGGCAATCAGCCCCAGCATTTT.